This is a list of T cell receptor beta chains from one sample in a study of vaccination effects on CD4 cells after COVID-19. Their antigen targets remain unknown. This table comes from immunoSEQ multiplex PCR, and its TCRdb copy is limited to in-frame clones, with some not included. The top ten hold roughly 12% of the sample, which has about 22,000 clones, roughly 73% seen once. Here the sequenced sample was CD4+ T cells from PBMCs cultured with HCoV-229E spike peptides, taken before COVID-19 vaccination. The receptors shown here come from a human donor who received a COVID-19 vaccine. CDR3s include the opening cysteine and the closing phenylalanine or tryptophan. The D gene is left open where the match is weak. Clone size is shown for a subset of rows, as once, few, many or a class of expanded clone.

size	J	V	D	DNA	CDR3
few	TRBJ1-2	TRBV7-2	NA	TGTGCCAGCAGCTTAGATGAACCCCGGAGGTATGGCTACACCTTC	CASSLDEPRRYGYTF
NA	TRBJ1-4	TRBV6-5	NA	TGTGCCAGCAGCTCCGGGACGAGTGGAGAAAAACTGTTTTTT	CASSSGTSGEKLFF
NA	TRBJ1-5	TRBV30	TRBD1	TGTGCCTGGGGGAGGGACAGGGGAGGACAGCCCCAGCATTTT	CAWGRDRGGQPQHF
NA	TRBJ2-1	TRBV7-7	TRBD1	TGTGCCAGCAGCTACGGGACAGGGGAGCGCTACAATGAGCAGTTCTTC	CASSYGTGERYNEQFF
few	TRBJ1-3	TRBV18	NA	TGTGCCAGCTCGACAATTTCCATTACTGGAAACACCATATATTTT	CASSTISITGNTIYF
NA	TRBJ1-4	TRBV3-1/TRBV3-2	NA	TGTGCCAGCAGCCAAGCGGGTAGGACAACTGAAAAACTGTTTTTT	CASSQAGRTTEKLFF
NA	TRBJ2-1	TRBV3-1/TRBV3-2	TRBD2	TGTGCCAGCAGCACGCGACTAGCGGGAGGGGTTGACAATGAGCAGTTCTTC	CASSTRLAGGVDNEQFF
medium-sized	TRBJ1-3	TRBV13	NA	TGTGCCAGCAGCTTTGGGTACTCTGGAAACACCATATATTTT	CASSFGYSGNTIYF
NA	TRBJ1-2	TRBV6-5	TRBD1	TGTGCCAGCAATCTAGGACAGGGCTCCGGCTATGGCTACACCTTC	CASNLGQGSGYGYTF
NA	TRBJ2-7	TRBV27	TRBD1	TGTGCCAGCAGCCCGACAGGGTTCGGGCAGTACTTC	CASSPTGFGQYF
few	TRBJ2-2	TRBV23-1	NA	TGCGCCAGCAGTCGCCCTTCAGGGAGTGACAGCGGAGCCGGGGAGCTGTTTTTT	CASSRPSGSDSGAGELFF
NA	TRBJ2-3	TRBV15	NA	TGTGCCACCAGCAGAGACTACTATGCCACAGATACGCAGTATTTT	CATSRDYYATDTQYF
NA	TRBJ1-2	TRBV3-1/TRBV3-2	TRBD1	TGTGCCAGCAGCCAAGATCAGACAGGGTCAGCGGGCTACACCTTC	CASSQDQTGSAGYTF
NA	TRBJ1-1	TRBV28	NA	TGTGCCAGCAATACAATTGGACAGTACACTGAAGCTTTCTTT	CASNTIGQYTEAFF
NA	TRBJ2-6	TRBV7-8	TRBD1	TGTGCCAGCAGCTTAGGTCAGGGGGTCGGTGGGGCCAACGTCCTGACTTTC	CASSLGQGVGGANVLTF
NA	TRBJ1-5	TRBV30	NA	TGTGCCTGGAGTGTGCGTGGATCCTCGGGCCAGCCCCAGCATTTT	CAWSVRGSSGQPQHF
NA	TRBJ2-7	TRBV4-2	NA	TGTGCCAGCAGCCAAGATGATCCCGTCGGGGATGCGGGTCGTGCACCATTCTACGAGCAGTACTTC	CASSQDDPVGDAGRAPFYEQYF
NA	TRBJ1-5	TRBV19	NA	TGTGCCAGTGGAGTATGGCGCAATCAGCCCCAGCATTTT	CASGVWRNQPQHF
few	TRBJ2-2	TRBV18	NA	TGTGCCAGCGTCACACTCTTACAGGCGAACACCGGGGAGCTGTTTTTT	CASVTLLQANTGELFF
few	TRBJ1-5	TRBV3-1/TRBV3-2	NA	TGTGCCAGCAGCCAAGGATTAGAGGGCCCAACTAGCAATCAGCCCCAGCATTTT	CASSQGLEGPTSNQPQHF
NA	TRBJ1-1	TRBV5-1	NA	TGCGCCAGCAGCTTGGAATTGGGTGATGCTTTCTTT	CASSLELGDAFF
NA	TRBJ1-5	TRBV18	TRBD1	TGTGCCAGCTCACAACAGGGGGGAATCAATCAGCCCCAGCATTTT	CASSQQGGINQPQHF
NA	TRBJ1-2	TRBV13	NA	TGTGCCAGCAGCCAAGGGGTCCTTCAGGCGGGAGGCTACACCTTC	CASSQGVLQAGGYTF
NA	TRBJ1-5	TRBV3-1/TRBV3-2	NA	TGTGCCAGCAGCCAAGATTTGTCGGATCTTCAGCCCCAGCATTTT	CASSQDLSDLQPQHF
NA	TRBJ2-5	TRBV9	TRBD1	TGTGCCAGCAGCGTGGGACAGGGACGGGGGGAGACCCAGTACTTC	CASSVGQGRGETQYF
NA	TRBJ1-4	TRBV10-3	NA	TGTGCCATCAGTGAGTCGCGGCAGGGTGAAAGGGAAAAACTGTTTTTT	CAISESRQGEREKLFF
NA	TRBJ2-7	TRBV6-1	TRBD2	TGTGCCAGCAGTGACGGAGCGGGACTAGCGTCCTCCGAGCAGTACTTC	CASSDGAGLASSEQYF
NA	TRBJ2-1	TRBV3-1/TRBV3-2	TRBD1	TGTGCCAGCAGACCCCGAATGGGACAGGGGAGCTACAATGAGCAGTTCTTC	CASRPRMGQGSYNEQFF
NA	TRBJ2-1	TRBV4-2	TRBD1	TGTGCCAGCAGCCAATCCCCGGGACAGGGCAACAATGAGCAGTTCTTC	CASSQSPGQGNNEQFF
few	TRBJ1-4	TRBV15	TRBD1	TGTGCCACCAGCAGCCCGGGGACAGGGGGGGAAAAACTGTTTTTT	CATSSPGTGGEKLFF
NA	TRBJ1-1	TRBV5-4	NA	TGTGCCAGCAGCTTAGTAGGCATGAACACTGAAGCTTTCTTT	CASSLVGMNTEAFF
NA	TRBJ2-1	TRBV18	TRBD2	TGTGCCAGCTCACCGTTAACTAGCGGGGGGAACAATGAGCAGTTCTTC	CASSPLTSGGNNEQFF
NA	TRBJ2-7	TRBV14	NA	TGTGCCAGCAGCCAAGTTGCAGGAAGCTCCTACGAGCAGTACTTC	CASSQVAGSSYEQYF
NA	TRBJ2-7	TRBV18	TRBD1	TGTGCCAGCTCACAAAAACAGGGGGCTACCTACGAGCAGTACTTC	CASSQKQGATYEQYF
few	TRBJ2-2	TRBV7-7	TRBD2	TGTGCCAGCAGAGGGGGACTAGCGGGAGGACCCGGGGAGCTGTTTTTT	CASRGGLAGGPGELFF
few	TRBJ2-5	TRBV5-1	NA	TGCGCCAGCCTACCTACAGCGGGCCAGTACTTC	CASLPTAGQYF
NA	TRBJ2-3	TRBV5-1	TRBD1	TGCGCCAGCAGCTTACAGGGGGCGAGCGCAGATACGCAGTATTTT	CASSLQGASADTQYF
NA	TRBJ1-2	TRBV14	NA	TGTGCCAGCAGCCAGGCTACCTATGGCTACACCTTC	CASSQATYGYTF
NA	TRBJ1-5	TRBV19	TRBD1	TGTGCCAGTAGTGAGACAGGGGCCCGTCAGGGCTTT	CASSETGARQGF
NA	TRBJ1-2	TRBV30	TRBD1	TGTGCCTGGAGTCGGGCAGGGGGCGGCAGTGACTATGGCTACACCTTC	CAWSRAGGGSDYGYTF
few	TRBJ2-2	TRBV18	NA	TGTGCCAGCTCACCAAGGACTGGGAACACCGGGGAGCTGTTTTTT	CASSPRTGNTGELFF
NA	TRBJ2-7	TRBV27	TRBD2	TGTGCCAGCAGTCGGTGGGGGGGCTACGAGCAGTACTTC	CASSRWGGYEQYF
NA	TRBJ2-5	TRBV7-9	NA	TGTGCCAGCAGCACTAGCTCTCAAGAGACCCAGTACTTC	CASSTSSQETQYF
NA	TRBJ2-3	TRBV9	TRBD2	TGTGCCAGCAGCCCAATCACCACTAGCGGGGGGCCGGCCTCATCAGATACGCAGTATTTT	CASSPITTSGGPASSDTQYF
NA	TRBJ1-1	TRBV27	NA	TGTGCCAGCAGACCCTCAGCGGGCACTGAAGCTTTCTTT	CASRPSAGTEAFF
NA	TRBJ1-2	TRBV9	NA	TGTGCCAGCAGCGAGGGACTTTATGGCTACACCTTC	CASSEGLYGYTF